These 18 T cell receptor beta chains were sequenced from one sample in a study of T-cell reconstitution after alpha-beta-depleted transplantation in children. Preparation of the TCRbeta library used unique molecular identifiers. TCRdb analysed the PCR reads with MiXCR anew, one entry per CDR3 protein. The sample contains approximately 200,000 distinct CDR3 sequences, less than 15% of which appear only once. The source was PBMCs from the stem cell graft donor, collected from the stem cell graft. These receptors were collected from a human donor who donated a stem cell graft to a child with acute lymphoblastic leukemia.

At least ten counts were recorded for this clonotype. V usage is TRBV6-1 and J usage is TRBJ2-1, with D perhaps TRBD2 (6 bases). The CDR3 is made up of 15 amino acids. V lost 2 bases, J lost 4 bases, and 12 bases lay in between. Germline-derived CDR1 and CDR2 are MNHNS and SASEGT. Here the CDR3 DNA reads TGTGCCAGCAGTGAATTTGGGGGGTCTTACAATGAGCAGTTCTTC. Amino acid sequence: CASSEFGGSYNEQFF.

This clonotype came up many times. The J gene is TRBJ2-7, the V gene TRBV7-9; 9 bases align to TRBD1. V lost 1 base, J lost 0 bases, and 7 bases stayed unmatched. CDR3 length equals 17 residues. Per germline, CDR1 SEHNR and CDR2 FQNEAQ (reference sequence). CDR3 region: CASSLDHRGLSSYEQYF. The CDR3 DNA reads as TGTGCCAGCAGCTTAGACCACAGGGGGCTAAGCTCCTACGAGCAGTACTTC.

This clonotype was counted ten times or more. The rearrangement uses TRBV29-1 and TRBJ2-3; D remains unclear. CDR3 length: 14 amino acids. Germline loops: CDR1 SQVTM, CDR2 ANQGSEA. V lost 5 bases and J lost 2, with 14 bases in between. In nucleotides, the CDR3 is TGCAGCGTTATCCTTTGGTCCCACACAGATACGCAGTATTTT. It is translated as CSVILWSHTDTQYF.

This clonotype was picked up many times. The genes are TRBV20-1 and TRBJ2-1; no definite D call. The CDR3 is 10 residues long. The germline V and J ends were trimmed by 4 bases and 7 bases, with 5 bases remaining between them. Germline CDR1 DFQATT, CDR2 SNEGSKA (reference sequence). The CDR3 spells CSAKKNEQFF. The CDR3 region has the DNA TGCAGTGCTAAGAAGAATGAGCAGTTCTTC.

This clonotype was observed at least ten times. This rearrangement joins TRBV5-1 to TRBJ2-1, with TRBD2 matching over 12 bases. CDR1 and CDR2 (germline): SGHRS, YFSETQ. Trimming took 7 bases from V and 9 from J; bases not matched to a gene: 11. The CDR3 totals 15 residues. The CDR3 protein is CASSRLAGAVGEQFF. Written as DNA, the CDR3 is TGCGCCAGCTCAAGACTAGCGGGAGCGGTTGGTGAGCAGTTCTTC.

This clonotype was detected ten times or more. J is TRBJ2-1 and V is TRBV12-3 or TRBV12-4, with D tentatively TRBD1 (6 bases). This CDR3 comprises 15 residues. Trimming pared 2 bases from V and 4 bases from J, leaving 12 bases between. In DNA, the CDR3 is TGTGCCAGCAGTTTAAGGGGGATCCAATACAATGAGCAGTTCTTC. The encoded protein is CASSLRGIQYNEQFF.

The CDR3 spells CASSLEGGGWRTEAFF. Here the CDR3 DNA reads TGCGCCAGCAGCTTGGAAGGGGGGGGCTGGCGGACTGAAGCTTTCTTT. The J gene is TRBJ1-1, the V gene TRBV5-1; possible D gene TRBD1, 6 bases. The CDR3 loop spans 16 amino acids. Trimming took off 0 bases at V and 5 bases at J, with 17 bases between the two ends. Germline-derived CDR1 and CDR2 are SGHRS and YFSETQ.

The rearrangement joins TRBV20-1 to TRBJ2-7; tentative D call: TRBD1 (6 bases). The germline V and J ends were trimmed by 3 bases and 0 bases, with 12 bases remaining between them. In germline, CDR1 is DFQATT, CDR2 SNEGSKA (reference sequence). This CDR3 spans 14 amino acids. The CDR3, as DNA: TGCAGTGCTAGTCTGGGGGCGAACTCCTACGAGCAGTACTTC. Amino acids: CSASLGANSYEQYF.

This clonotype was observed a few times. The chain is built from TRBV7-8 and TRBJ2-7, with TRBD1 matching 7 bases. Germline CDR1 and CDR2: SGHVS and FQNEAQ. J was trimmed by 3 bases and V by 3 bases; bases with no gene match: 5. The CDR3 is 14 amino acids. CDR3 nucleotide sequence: TGTGCCAGCAGCTTCACTGGGACAGTCTACGAGCAGTACTTC. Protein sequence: CASSFTGTVYEQYF.

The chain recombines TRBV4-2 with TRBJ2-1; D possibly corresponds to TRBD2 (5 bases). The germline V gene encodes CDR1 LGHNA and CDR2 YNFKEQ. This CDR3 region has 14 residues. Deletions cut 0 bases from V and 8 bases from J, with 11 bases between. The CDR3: CASSQEASMDEQFF. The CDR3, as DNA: TGTGCCAGCAGCCAAGAGGCTAGCATGGATGAGCAGTTCTTC.

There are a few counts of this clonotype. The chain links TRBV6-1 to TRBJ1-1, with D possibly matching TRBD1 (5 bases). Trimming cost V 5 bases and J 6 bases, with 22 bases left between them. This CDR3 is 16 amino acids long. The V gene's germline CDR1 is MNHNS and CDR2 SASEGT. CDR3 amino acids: CASSPVGRVYLSEAFF. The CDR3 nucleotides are TGTGCCAGCAGTCCCGTTGGCAGGGTCTATCTCTCTGAAGCTTTCTTT.

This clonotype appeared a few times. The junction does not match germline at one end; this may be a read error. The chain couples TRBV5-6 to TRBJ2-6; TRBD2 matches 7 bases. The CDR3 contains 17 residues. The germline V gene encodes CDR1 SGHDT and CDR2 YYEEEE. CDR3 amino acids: CASSLASSGAGANGLTF. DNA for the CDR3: TGTGCCAGCAGCTTGGCCTCAAGCGGGGCTGGGGCCAACGGCCTGACTTTC.

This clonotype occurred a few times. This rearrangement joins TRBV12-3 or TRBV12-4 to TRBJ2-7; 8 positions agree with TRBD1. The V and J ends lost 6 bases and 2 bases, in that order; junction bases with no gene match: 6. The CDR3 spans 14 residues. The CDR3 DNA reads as TGTGCCAGCAGGGACAGGGCTATACCCTACGAGCAGTACTTC. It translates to CASRDRAIPYEQYF.

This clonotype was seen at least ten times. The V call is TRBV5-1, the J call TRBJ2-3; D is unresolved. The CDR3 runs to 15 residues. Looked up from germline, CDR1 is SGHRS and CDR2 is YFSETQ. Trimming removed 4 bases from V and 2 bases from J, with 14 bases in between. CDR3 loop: CASSLPQTTTDTQYF. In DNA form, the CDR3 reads TGCGCCAGCAGCCTCCCCCAAACGACCACAGATACGCAGTATTTT.

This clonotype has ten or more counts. As DNA, the CDR3 is TGCGCCAGCAGCCCGGAGGGACTAGCAGGGAATGAGCAGTTCTTC. Residues: CASSPEGLAGNEQFF. This chain uses TRBV5-1 with TRBJ2-1, with 9 bases that match TRBD2. The J segment lost 7 bases and the V segment lost 4 bases, leaving 9 bases of the junction unmatched. This CDR3 is 15 amino acids long. CDR1 SGHRS and CDR2 YFSETQ come from the germline V gene.

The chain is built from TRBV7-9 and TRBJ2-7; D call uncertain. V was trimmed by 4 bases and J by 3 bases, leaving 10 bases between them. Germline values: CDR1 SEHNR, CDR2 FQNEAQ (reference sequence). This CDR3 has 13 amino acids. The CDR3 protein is CASSSGWDYEQYF. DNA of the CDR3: TGTGCCAGCAGCTCCGGATGGGACTACGAGCAGTACTTC.

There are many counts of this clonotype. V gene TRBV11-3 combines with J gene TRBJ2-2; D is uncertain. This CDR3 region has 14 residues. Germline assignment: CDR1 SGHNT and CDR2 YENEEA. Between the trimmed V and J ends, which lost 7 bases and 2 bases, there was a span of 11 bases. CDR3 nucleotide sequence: TGTGCCAGCACCCCGTTTGAAAACACCGGGGAGCTGTTTTTT. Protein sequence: CASTPFENTGELFF.

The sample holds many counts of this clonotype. CDR3 sequence reads: CASSLRMLGPGEQFF. CDR3 coding DNA: TGTGCCAGCAGCTTGAGGATGTTGGGGCCTGGGGAGCAGTTCTTC. The chain employs TRBV5-4 and TRBJ2-1; a possible D gene is TRBD1 (5 bases). CDR1 is SGHNT and CDR2 is YYREEE in the germline V gene (reference sequence). Trimming took 1 base from V and 10 from J, leaving 18 bases between them. This CDR3 region has 15 residues.